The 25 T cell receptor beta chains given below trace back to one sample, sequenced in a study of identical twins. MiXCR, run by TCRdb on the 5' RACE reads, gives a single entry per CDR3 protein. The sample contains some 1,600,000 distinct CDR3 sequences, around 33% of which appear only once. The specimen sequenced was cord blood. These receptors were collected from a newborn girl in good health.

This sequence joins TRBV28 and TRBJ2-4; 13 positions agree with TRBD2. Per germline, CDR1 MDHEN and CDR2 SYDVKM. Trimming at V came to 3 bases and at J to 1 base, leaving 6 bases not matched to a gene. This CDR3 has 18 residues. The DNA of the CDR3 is TGTGCCAGCAGTTTTTGGACTAGCGGGAGAGTGGCCAAAAACATTCAGTACTTC. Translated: CASSFWTSGRVAKNIQYF.

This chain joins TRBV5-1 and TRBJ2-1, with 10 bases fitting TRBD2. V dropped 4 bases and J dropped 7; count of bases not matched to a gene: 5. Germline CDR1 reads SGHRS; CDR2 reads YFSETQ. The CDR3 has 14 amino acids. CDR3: CASSGIAGGNEQFF. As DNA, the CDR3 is TGCGCCAGCAGCGGGATAGCGGGAGGAAATGAGCAGTTCTTC.

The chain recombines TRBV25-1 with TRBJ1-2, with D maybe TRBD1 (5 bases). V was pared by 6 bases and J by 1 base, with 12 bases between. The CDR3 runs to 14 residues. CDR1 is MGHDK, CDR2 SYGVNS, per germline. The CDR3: CASSPMGDNYGYTF. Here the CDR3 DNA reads TGTGCCAGCAGCCCCATGGGGGATAACTATGGCTACACCTTC.

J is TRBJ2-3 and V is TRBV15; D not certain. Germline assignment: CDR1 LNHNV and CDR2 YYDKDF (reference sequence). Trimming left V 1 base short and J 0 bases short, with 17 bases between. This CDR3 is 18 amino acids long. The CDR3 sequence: CATSRGLQINPSTDTQYF. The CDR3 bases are TGTGCCACCAGCAGAGGCTTACAGATCAATCCTAGCACAGATACGCAGTATTTT.

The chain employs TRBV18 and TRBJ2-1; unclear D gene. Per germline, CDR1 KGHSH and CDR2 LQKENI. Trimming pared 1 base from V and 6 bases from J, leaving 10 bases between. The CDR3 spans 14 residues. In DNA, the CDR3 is TGTGCCAGCTCACCACAGCGTCCGTCCAATGAGCAGTTCTTC. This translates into CASSPQRPSNEQFF. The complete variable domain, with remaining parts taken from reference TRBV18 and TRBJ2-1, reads NAGVMQNPRHLVRRRGQEARLRCSPMKGHSHVYWYRQLPEEGLKFMVYLQKENIIDESGMPKERFSAEFPKEGPSILRIQQVVRGDSAAYFCASSPQRPSNEQFFGPGTRLTVL.

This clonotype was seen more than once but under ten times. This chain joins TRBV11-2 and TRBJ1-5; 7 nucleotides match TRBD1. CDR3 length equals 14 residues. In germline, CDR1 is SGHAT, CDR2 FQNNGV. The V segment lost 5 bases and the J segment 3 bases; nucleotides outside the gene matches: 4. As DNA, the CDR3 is TGTGCCAGCAGCCAGGGGACAGTCAATCAGCCCCAGCATTTT. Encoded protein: CASSQGTVNQPQHF.

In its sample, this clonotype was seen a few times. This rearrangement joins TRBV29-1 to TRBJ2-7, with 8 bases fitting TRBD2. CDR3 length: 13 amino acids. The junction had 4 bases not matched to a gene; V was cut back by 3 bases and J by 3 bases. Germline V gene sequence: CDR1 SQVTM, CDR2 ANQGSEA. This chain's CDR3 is CSVDGAGGYEQYF. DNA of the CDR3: TGCAGCGTTGATGGCGCGGGAGGCTACGAGCAGTACTTC.

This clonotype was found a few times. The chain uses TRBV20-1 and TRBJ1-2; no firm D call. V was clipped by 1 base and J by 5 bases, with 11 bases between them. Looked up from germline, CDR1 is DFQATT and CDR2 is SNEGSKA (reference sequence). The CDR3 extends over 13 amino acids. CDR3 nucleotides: TGCAGTGCTAGAGGGGGAGGCACATATGGCTACACCTTC. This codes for CSARGGGTYGYTF.

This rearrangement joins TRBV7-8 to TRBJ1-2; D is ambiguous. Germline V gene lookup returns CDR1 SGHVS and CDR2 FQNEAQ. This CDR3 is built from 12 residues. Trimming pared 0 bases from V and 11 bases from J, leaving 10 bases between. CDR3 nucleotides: TGTGCCAGCAGCTTAGCGAACCGCCCATACACCTTC. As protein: CASSLANRPYTF.

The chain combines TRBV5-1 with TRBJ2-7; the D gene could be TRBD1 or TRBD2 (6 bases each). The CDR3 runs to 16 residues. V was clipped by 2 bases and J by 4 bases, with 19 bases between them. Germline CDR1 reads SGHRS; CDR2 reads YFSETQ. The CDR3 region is CASSFMAQGRTYEQYF. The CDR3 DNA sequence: TGCGCCAGCAGCTTTATGGCCCAGGGGAGGACTTACGAGCAGTACTTC.

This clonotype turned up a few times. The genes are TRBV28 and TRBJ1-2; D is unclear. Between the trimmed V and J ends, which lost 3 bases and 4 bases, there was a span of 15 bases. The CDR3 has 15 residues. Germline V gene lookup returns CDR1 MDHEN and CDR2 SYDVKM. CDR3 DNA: TGTGCCAGCAGTTTCGGGCCTGCGGCAGTCTATGGCTACACCTTC. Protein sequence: CASSFGPAAVYGYTF.

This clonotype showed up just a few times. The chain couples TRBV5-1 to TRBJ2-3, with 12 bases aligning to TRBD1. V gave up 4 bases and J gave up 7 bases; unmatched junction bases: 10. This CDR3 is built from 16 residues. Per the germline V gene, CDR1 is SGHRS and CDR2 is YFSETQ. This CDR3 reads CASSPGQGARLYTQYF. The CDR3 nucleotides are TGCGCCAGCAGCCCGGGACAGGGGGCCCGGCTCTATACGCAGTATTTT.

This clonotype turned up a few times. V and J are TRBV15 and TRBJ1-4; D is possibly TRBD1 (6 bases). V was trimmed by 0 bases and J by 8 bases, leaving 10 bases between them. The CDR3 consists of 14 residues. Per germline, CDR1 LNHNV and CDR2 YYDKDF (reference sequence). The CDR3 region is CATSRDNREEKLFF. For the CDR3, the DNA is TGTGCCACCAGCAGAGATAACAGGGAAGAAAAACTGTTTTTT.

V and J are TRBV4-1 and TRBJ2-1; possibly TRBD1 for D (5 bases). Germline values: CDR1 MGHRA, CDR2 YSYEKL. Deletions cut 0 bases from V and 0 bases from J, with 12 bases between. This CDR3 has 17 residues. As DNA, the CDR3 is TGCGCCAGCAGCCAAGATAGGGGTACAAACTCCTACAATGAGCAGTTCTTC. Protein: CASSQDRGTNSYNEQFF.

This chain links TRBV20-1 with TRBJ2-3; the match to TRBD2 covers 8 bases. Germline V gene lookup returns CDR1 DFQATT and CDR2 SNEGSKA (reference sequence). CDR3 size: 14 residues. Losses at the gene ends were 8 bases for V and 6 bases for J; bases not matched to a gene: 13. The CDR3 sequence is CSRTAGGPKDTQYF. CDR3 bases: TGCAGTCGAACCGCGGGGGGTCCTAAGGATACGCAGTATTTT.

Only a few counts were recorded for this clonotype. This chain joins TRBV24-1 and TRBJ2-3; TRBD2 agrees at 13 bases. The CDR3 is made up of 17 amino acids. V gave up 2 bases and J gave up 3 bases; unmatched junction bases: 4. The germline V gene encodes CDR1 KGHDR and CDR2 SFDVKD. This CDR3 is CATSDSQLAGGTDTQYF. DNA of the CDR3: TGTGCCACCAGTGATTCCCAACTAGCGGGGGGGACAGATACGCAGTATTTT.

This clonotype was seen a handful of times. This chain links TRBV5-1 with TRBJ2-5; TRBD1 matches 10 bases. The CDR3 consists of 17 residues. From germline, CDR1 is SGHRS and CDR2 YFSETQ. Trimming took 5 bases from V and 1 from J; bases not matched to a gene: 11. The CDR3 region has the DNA TGCGCCAGCAGTCTTGGAAGGACAGGGGGTCCCCAAGAGACCCAGTACTTC. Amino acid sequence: CASSLGRTGGPQETQYF.

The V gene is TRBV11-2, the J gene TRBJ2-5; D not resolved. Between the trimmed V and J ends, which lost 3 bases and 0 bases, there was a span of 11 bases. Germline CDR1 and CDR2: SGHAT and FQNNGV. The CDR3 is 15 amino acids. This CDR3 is CASSLESWYQETQYF. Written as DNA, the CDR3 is TGTGCCAGCAGCTTGGAGTCCTGGTACCAAGAGACCCAGTACTTC.

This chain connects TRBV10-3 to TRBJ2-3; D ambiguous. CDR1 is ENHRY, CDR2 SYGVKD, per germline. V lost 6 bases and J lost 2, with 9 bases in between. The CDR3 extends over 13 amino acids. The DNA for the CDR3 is TGTGCCATCAGGGGTGGCAACACAGATACGCAGTATTTT. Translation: CAIRGGNTDTQYF.

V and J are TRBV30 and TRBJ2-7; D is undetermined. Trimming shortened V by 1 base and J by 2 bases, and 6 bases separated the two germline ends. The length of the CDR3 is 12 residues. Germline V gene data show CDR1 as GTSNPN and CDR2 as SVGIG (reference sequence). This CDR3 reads CAWSGNTYEQYF. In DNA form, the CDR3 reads TGTGCCTGGAGTGGTAATACCTACGAGCAGTACTTC. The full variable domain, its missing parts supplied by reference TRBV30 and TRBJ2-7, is SQTIHQWPATLVQPVGSPLSLECTVEGTSNPNLYWYRQAAGRGLQLLFYSVGIGQISSEVPQNLSASRPQDRQFILSSKKLLLSDSGFYLCAWSGNTYEQYFGPGTRLTVT.

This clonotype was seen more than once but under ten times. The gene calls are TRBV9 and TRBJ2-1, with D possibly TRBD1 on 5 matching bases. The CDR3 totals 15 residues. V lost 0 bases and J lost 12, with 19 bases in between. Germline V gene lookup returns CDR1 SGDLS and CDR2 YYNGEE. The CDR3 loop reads CASSVGRRGPTRQFF. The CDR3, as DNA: TGTGCCAGCAGCGTAGGAAGAAGGGGCCCAACGAGGCAGTTCTTC. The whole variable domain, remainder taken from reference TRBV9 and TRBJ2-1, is DSGVTQTPKHLITATGQRVTLRCSPRSGDLSVYWYQQSLDQGLQFLIQYYNGEERAKGNILERFSAQQFPDLHSELNLSSLELGDSALYFCASSVGRRGPTRQFFGPGTRLTVL.

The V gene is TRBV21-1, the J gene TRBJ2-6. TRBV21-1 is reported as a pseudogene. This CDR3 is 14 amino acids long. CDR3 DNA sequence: TGTGCCAGCAGCTCCACCCCTGGGGCCAACGTCCTGACTTTC. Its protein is CASSSTPGANVLTF.

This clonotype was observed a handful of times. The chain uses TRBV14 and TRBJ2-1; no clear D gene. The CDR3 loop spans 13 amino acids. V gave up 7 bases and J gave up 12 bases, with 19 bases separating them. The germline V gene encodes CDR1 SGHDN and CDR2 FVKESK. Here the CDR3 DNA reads TGTGCCAGCAACTTACCTGGTGTCCCGTGGCAGTTCTTC. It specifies CASNLPGVPWQFF.

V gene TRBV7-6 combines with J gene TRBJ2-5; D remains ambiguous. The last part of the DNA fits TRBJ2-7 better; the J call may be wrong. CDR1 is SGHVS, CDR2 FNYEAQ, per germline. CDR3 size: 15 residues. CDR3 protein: CASSLALSAFYEQYF. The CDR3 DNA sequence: TGTGCCAGCAGCTTAGCGCTCTCGGCCTTCTACGAGCAGTACTTC.

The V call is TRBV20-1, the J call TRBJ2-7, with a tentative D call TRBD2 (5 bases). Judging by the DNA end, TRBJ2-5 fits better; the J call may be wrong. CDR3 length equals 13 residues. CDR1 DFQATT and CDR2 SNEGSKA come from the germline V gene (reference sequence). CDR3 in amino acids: CSAKVAYGETQYF. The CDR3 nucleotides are TGCAGTGCCAAAGTAGCGTATGGGGAGACCCAGTACTTC.